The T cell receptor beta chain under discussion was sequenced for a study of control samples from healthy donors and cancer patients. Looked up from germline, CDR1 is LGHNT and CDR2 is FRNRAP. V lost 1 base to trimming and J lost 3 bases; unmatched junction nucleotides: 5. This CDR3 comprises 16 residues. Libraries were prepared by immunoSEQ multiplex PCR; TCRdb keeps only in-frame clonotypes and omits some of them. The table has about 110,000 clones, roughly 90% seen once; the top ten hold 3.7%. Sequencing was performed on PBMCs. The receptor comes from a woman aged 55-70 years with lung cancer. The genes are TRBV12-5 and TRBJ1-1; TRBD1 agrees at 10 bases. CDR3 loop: CASGLAPGTGDTEAFF. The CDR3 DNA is TGTGCTAGTGGTTTGGCACCCGGGACAGGGGACACTGAAGCTTTCTTT.